This TCR beta chain was identified in a study of T cells in Graves' hyperthyroidism and ophthalmopathy. Trimming took 5 bases from V and 4 from J, leaving 15 bases between them. The CDR3 consists of 14 residues. The germline V gene has CDR1 SGHTA and CDR2 FQGNSA. Using RNA transcripts as the source, TCR beta CDR3 regions were amplified. Carried out on the TCR CDR3, a first-round RT-PCR used the HTBI primer set. TCRdb reanalysed the multiplex PCR reads using MiXCR and keeps one entry per CDR3 protein. The repertoire holds a few hundred thousand distinct CDR3 sequences, with about 16% as singletons. The source is a woman aged 30 to 39 with Graves' ophthalmopathy. The chain combines TRBV7-2 with TRBJ2-7, with D hard to call. Sequenced: blood. CDR3 nucleotides: TGTGCCAGCAGCGTTACCCGCCTCGTGTACGAGCAGTACTTC. Protein sequence: CASSVTRLVYEQYF. Full variable domain (rest looked up from reference TRBV7-2 and TRBJ2-7): GAGVSQSPSNKVTEKGKDVELRCDPISGHTALYWYRQSLGQGLEFLIYFQGNSAPDKSGLPSDRFSAERTGGSVSTLTIQRTQQEDSAVYLCASSVTRLVYEQYFGPGTRLTVT.